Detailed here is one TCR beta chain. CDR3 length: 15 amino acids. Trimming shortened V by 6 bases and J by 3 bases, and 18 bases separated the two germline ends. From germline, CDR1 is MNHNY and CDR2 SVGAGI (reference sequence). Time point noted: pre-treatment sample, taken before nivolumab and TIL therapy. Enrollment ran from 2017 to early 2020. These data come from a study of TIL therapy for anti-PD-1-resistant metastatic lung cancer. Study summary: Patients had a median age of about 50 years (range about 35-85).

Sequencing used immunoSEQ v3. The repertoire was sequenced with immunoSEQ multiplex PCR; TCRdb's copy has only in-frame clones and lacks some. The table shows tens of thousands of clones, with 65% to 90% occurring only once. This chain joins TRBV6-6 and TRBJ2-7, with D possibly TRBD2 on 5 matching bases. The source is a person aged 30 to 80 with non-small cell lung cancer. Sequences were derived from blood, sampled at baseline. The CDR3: CASSPQRGGLYEQYF. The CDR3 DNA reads TGTGCCAGCAGCCCTCAACGGGGTGGCCTCTACGAGCAGTACTTC.